What follows describes a single TCR beta chain. The target of this receptor is not known. Base qualities are not recorded, but no much larger clone differs from it by a single base. Library creation used the immunoSEQ multiplex PCR assay. To provide template for TCR sequencing, every sample had RNA extracted and reverse transcribed into cDNA. First-strand cDNA was synthesized using SuperScript III with a 2:1 mix of oligo-dT and random hexamers. A synthetic immune receptor repertoire was used to assess amplification bias, and residual bias was removed computationally. The authors' pipeline ran thus. Raw reads were preprocessed to remove errors, and CDR3 was defined according to IMGT conventions as the region from the conserved cysteine to phenylalanine. Clonality was calculated as 1 minus Shannon entropy normalized by log2 of the number of productive unique TCRs. Whether each scalp clone was CD4 or CD8 was inferred by checking scalp TCRbeta sequences against the CD4 and CD8 repertoires from sorted blood. The immuneACCESS repertoire file appears here via TCRdb, limited to in-frame rearrangements. These files lack a portion of the clones; in checked studies, under half of the deficit traces to unresolved V genes, and the cause of the others is not known. The V and J calls and the clone size are those of that table, but D and trimming were determined from the DNA. The table for this sample lists about 94,000 clones; just over 70% of them were counted only once. The leading ten clones occupy around 15% of the sample.

The sample is drawn from a study of CD8+ T cells in alopecia areata (dated by TCRdb to the late 2010s). As for the study more broadly: Treated patients were enrolled in an open-label pilot trial of oral tofacitinib at 5 to 10 mg twice daily for moderate-to-severe alopecia areata. Tofacitinib was given for 6 to 18 months, followed by 6 months of follow-up off drug to assess delayed response and recurrence. For the treated patients, the SALT score, which quantifies what percentage of scalp surface area is affected, served as the measure of disease severity. In both human patients and the C3H/HeJ mouse model, the study applied high-throughput TCRbeta sequencing to look at T cell clonal expansion in alopecia areata. On the human side, TCRbeta sequencing was run on scalp tissue and on sorted CD4+ and CD8+ peripheral blood T cells from healthy controls and from alopecia areata patients with either patchy or totalis/universalis disease. Tofacitinib-treated patients had biopsies at baseline and at 4 and 24 weeks of treatment, with a later scalp biopsy in several patients. Scalp clonality was compared among normal scalp (n=4), patchy alopecia areata scalp (n=8), and alopecia totalis/universalis scalp (n=8). RNA came from the PAXgene miRNA kit for fixed scalp, the miRNeasy kit for PBMCs, and the RNeasy kit for mouse skin. TCRbeta CDR3 regions were amplified by immunoSEQ multiplex PCR with 35 Vbeta forward and 13 Jbeta reverse primers. The research as a whole found: Compared with normal scalp, lesional scalp had higher clonality and more expanded CD8+ clones, particularly in alopecia totalis/universalis, a pattern that suggests antigenic drive. Tofacitinib significantly lowered scalp clonality and the number of expanded CD8+ clones among the top 100 scalp clones. Many expanded lesional clones were found to persist in scalp and blood during tofacitinib treatment, and relapse after treatment cessation may be partly explained by this persistence. Unlike mouse skin, which is dominated by gammadelta T cells, normal human skin has resident alphabeta T cells that are also sequenced, and this complicates analysis of the scalp TCR repertoire. Shared TCR sequences between patients were less evident than in mice, which may be partly attributable to HLA diversity in the patient population. The treated cohort was small, with a single nonresponder, so links between baseline CD8+ expansion and response need larger studies.

Interpreted using the paper, the treatment or condition label stands for: oral pan-JAK inhibitor, 5-10 mg twice daily. From alopecia areata patients, peripheral blood was collected along with lesional scalp punch biopsies. After PBMCs were isolated by density centrifugation and stained for CD3, CD4 and CD8, a FACSAria was used to sort CD4+ and CD8+ T cells. The source of this sequence is a human donor with alopecia areata. The specimen comprised CD8+ T cells sorted from blood, sampled at approximately week 44, from a patient treated with tofacitinib.

The CDR3 is CASSLSQKNTGELFF. Here is the DNA: TGTGCCAGCAGCTTAAGCCAGAAAAACACCGGGGAGCTGTTTTTT. The chain employs TRBV7-2 and TRBJ2-2; the D gene cannot be named for sure. The CDR3 runs 15 amino acids, cysteine and phenylalanine included. Only CDR3 DNA remains: 45 bases, in frame from the first base. CDR1 and CDR2 are drawn from the germline V gene: SGHTA, FQGNSA. V is cut by 2 bases and J by 2 bases, and the space between the germline ends is 9 bases.